This T cell receptor beta chain came from a study of control samples from healthy donors and cancer patients. The data were produced by immunoSEQ multiplex PCR, yet TCRdb's version contains in-frame clones alone and is incomplete. The profile covers 70,000 to 90,000 clones, with 94% appearing a single time and approximately 4.8% taken by the ten largest. V was trimmed by 6 bases and J by 3 bases, leaving 9 bases between them. This CDR3 spans 12 amino acids. From germline, CDR1 is MNHEY and CDR2 SVGAGI. This receptor was taken from a woman between 18 and 30 years old in good health. The chain couples TRBV6-5 to TRBJ2-7; TRBD1 might be the D (5 bases). The sequencing sample was made of blood. CDR3 protein: CASSLDNYEQYF. The CDR3 coding sequence is TGTGCCAGCAGCTTGGACAACTACGAGCAGTACTTC.